The 5 T cell receptor beta chains in this list originate from one sample, sequenced in a study of blood T cell repertoires in COVID-19 (TCRdb year 2020). The library was obtained by the immunoSEQ multiplex PCR assay. What TCRdb holds here is the immuneACCESS table cut down to in-frame rearrangements. Part of the clones is not present; checked against another copy, under half of the missing clones reflect an unresolved V gene, and the others are unexplained. The table for this sample lists about 75,000 clones; roughly 86% of them were counted only once. Of the sample, less than 7% is held by the ten largest clones. Material for sequencing was peripheral blood. The origin of the receptors is a woman in her forties or fifties with acute or convalescent COVID-19.

This clone showed up just a few times. This rearrangement joins TRBV30 to TRBJ1-1; 9 positions agree with TRBD1. Germline assignment: CDR1 GTSNPN and CDR2 SVGIG (reference sequence). The CDR3 contains 16 residues. The trim removed 5 bases at V and 1 base at J, leaving 11 bases unmatched. The CDR3: CAWERQGGFKNTEAFF. The CDR3 DNA sequence: TGTGCCTGGGAAAGACAGGGGGGATTTAAGAACACTGAAGCTTTCTTT.

The V and J genes are TRBV28 and TRBJ1-6; 7 nucleotides match TRBD1. CDR1 and CDR2 from the germline V gene are MDHEN and SYDVKM. V shed 1 base and J 7 bases; nucleotides not matched to a gene: 4. CDR3 length: 15 residues. The chain's CDR3 is CASSLSLGQNSPLHF. CDR3 nucleotide sequence: TGTGCCAGCAGTTTATCATTGGGACAGAATTCACCCCTCCACTTT.

The rearrangement links TRBV19 to TRBJ1-2; TRBD1 aligns across 8 bases. The CDR3 is made up of 14 amino acids. The trim removed 3 bases at V and 7 bases at J, leaving 7 bases unmatched. Germline-derived CDR1 and CDR2 are LNHDA and SQIVND (reference sequence). CDR3 residues: CASSMWQGASGYTF. The CDR3 region has the DNA TGTGCCAGTAGTATGTGGCAGGGGGCTAGTGGCTACACCTTC.

The table lists this clone with a count of one. The rearrangement joins TRBV29-1 to TRBJ2-3; 7 bases fit TRBD1. Germline V gives CDR1 SQVTM, CDR2 ANQGSEA. J was trimmed by 3 bases and V by 0 bases; bases with no gene match: 6. The CDR3 runs to 15 residues. CDR3 sequence reads: CSVEDTGDGTDTQYF. The CDR3 bases are TGCAGCGTTGAAGATACAGGGGATGGGACAGATACGCAGTATTTT.

The chain recombines TRBV9 with TRBJ1-3; tentative D call: TRBD1 (6 bases). Germline-derived CDR1 and CDR2 are SGDLS and YYNGEE. Trimming took 2 bases from V and 4 from J, leaving 13 bases between them. The CDR3 has 15 amino acids. CDR3 in DNA: TGTGCCAGCAGCGTCCTCCCCGGACAGGGAAACACCATATATTTT. Protein product: CASSVLPGQGNTIYF.